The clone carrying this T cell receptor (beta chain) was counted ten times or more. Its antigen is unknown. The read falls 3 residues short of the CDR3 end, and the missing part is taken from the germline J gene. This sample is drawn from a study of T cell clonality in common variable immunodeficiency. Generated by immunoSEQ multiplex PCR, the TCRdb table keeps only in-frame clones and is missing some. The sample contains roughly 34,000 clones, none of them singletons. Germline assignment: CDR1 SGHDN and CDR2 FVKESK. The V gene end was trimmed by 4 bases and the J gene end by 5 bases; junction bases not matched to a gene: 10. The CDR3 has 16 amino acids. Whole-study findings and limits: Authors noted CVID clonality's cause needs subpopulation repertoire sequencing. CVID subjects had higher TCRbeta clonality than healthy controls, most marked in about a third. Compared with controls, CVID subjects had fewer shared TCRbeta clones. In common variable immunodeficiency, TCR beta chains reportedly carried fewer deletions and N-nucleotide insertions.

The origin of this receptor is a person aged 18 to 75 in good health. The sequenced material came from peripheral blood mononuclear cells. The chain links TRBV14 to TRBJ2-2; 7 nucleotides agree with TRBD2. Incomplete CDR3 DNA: TGTGCCAGCAGCCTCACGGGGGGACGTTGGACCGGGGAG. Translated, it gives CASSLTGGRWTGE. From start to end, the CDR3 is CASSLTGGRWTGELFF.